A selection of T cell receptor beta chains follows, all from one sample in a study of blood T cell repertoires in COVID-19. Generated by immunoSEQ multiplex PCR, the TCRdb table keeps only in-frame clones and is missing some. This repertoire shows over 95,000 clones, 85% found once; its top ten account for about 13%. Sequencing was carried out using peripheral blood. These receptors all come from a human donor in a cohort sampled during active COVID-19. Both conserved end residues are part of each CDR3. The D gene is left open where the match is weak. Clone size is given for some rows only: seen once, a few or many times, or a class if the clone is expanded.

v_call	clone_size	j_call	d_call	cdr3_aa	cdr3_nt
TRBV11-3	NA	TRBJ2-1	TRBD2	CASSSAGAGTYNEQFF	TGTGCCAGCAGCTCTGCGGGAGCGGGGACCTACAATGAGCAGTTCTTC
TRBV3-1/TRBV3-2	NA	TRBJ2-1	NA	CASSQDMGIHNEQFF	TGTGCCAGCAGCCAAGATATGGGCATTCACAATGAGCAGTTCTTC
TRBV29-1	NA	TRBJ2-7	NA	CSASTEPEQYF	TGCAGCGCGAGCACAGAACCCGAGCAGTACTTC
TRBV30	NA	TRBJ2-3	TRBD2	CAWGAGEVQDTQYF	TGTGCCTGGGGTGCGGGGGAGGTTCAAGATACGCAGTATTTT
TRBV28	NA	TRBJ1-3	NA	CASFPVLGNTIYF	TGTGCCAGCTTCCCGGTCCTAGGAAACACCATATATTTT
TRBV30	NA	TRBJ1-1	NA	CAWRVAGRNTEAFF	TGTGCCTGGAGGGTGGCGGGGCGGAACACTGAAGCTTTCTTT
TRBV30	NA	TRBJ1-4	TRBD1	CAWSPDRVGNEKLFF	TGTGCCTGGAGTCCCGACAGGGTTGGTAATGAAAAACTGTTTTTT
TRBV6-6	NA	TRBJ1-6	TRBD1	CASQGGISYNSPLHF	TGTGCCAGCCAGGGGGGAATTTCCTATAATTCACCCCTCCACTTT
TRBV11-2	NA	TRBJ1-1	NA	CASSLVQVGMNTEAFF	TGTGCCAGCAGCTTAGTACAGGTTGGCATGAACACTGAAGCTTTCTTT
TRBV2	NA	TRBJ1-1	TRBD1	CASNGDRGRDTEAFF	TGTGCCAGCAACGGTGACAGGGGGCGCGACACTGAAGCTTTCTTT
TRBV4-1	NA	TRBJ2-3	NA	CASSQEAGRPDTQYF	TGCGCCAGCAGCCAAGAGGCGGGTAGACCAGATACGCAGTATTTT
TRBV4-2	NA	TRBJ2-7	NA	CASSLIREQGYEQYF	TGTGCCAGCAGTCTTATCCGGGAGCAGGGCTACGAGCAGTACTTC
TRBV9	NA	TRBJ2-2	NA	CASSLGLSPGELFF	TGTGCCAGCAGCTTGGGACTTTCGCCCGGGGAGCTGTTTTTT
TRBV15	NA	TRBJ2-3	TRBD2	CATSRDLLAATDTQYF	TGTGCCACCAGCAGAGATCTACTAGCGGCCACAGATACGCAGTATTTT
TRBV2	NA	TRBJ2-3	TRBD1	CASKDRGFADTQYF	TGTGCCAGCAAGGACAGGGGGTTTGCAGATACGCAGTATTTT
TRBV7-2	NA	TRBJ1-2	NA	CASSLSGVIYGYTF	TGTGCCAGCAGCTTATCCGGGGTTATCTATGGCTACACCTTC
TRBV28	NA	TRBJ1-5	NA	CASRHGAAGQPQHF	TGTGCCAGCAGACACGGGGCGGCGGGGCAGCCCCAGCATTTT
TRBV6-5	NA	TRBJ2-3	TRBD1	CASSHRDRGTDTQYF	TGTGCCAGCAGCCACAGGGACAGGGGCACAGATACGCAGTATTTT
TRBV20-1	NA	TRBJ1-6	NA	CSASLQGYNSPLHF	TGCAGTGCTAGTCTACAGGGTTATAATTCACCCCTCCACTTT
TRBV28	many	TRBJ1-4	NA	CASTLDRVATNEKLFF	TGTGCCAGCACCCTGGACAGAGTGGCAACTAATGAAAAACTGTTTTTT
TRBV3-1/TRBV3-2	NA	TRBJ1-6	NA	CASSQSDTPLHF	TGTGCCAGCAGCCAAAGTGACACCCCCCTCCACTTT
TRBV6-2/TRBV6-3	NA	TRBJ1-2	TRBD1	CASSYGDRGSWGYTF	TGTGCCAGCAGTTACGGAGACAGGGGATCATGGGGCTACACCTTC
TRBV19	NA	TRBJ2-6	TRBD2	CASSNAGLASGANVLTF	TGTGCCAGTAGTAACGCGGGACTAGCGTCTGGGGCCAACGTCCTGACTTTC
TRBV20-1	many	TRBJ2-5	NA	CSASLQGRETQYF	TGCAGTGCTAGTCTTCAGGGTAGGGAGACCCAGTACTTC
TRBV24-1	NA	TRBJ2-5	TRBD1	CATSDLPRDREETQYF	TGTGCCACCAGTGATTTGCCCCGGGACAGGGAAGAGACCCAGTACTTC
TRBV6-5	NA	TRBJ2-3	TRBD1	CASRETGTDTQYF	TGTGCCAGCAGAGAGACAGGGACAGATACGCAGTATTTT
TRBV29-1	once	TRBJ2-3	NA	CSTTGTTVTDTQYF	TGCAGCACCACCGGGACAACAGTGACAGATACGCAGTATTTT
TRBV6-6	NA	TRBJ1-1	NA	CASSTTDKNTEAFF	TGTGCCAGCAGTACTACGGACAAGAACACTGAAGCTTTCTTT
TRBV28	NA	TRBJ1-4	NA	CASSFPGGRVNEKLFF	TGTGCCAGCAGTTTCCCCGGGGGGCGGGTAAATGAAAAACTGTTTTTT
TRBV7-8	NA	TRBJ1-2	NA	CASSLVGGAANYGYTF	TGTGCCAGCAGCTTAGTAGGGGGTGCAGCTAACTATGGCTACACCTTC
TRBV6-6	NA	TRBJ1-1	NA	CASHRGANTEAFF	TGTGCCTCCCACCGGGGGGCGAACACTGAAGCTTTCTTT
TRBV3-1/TRBV3-2	NA	TRBJ1-6	TRBD1	CASSTTGFDSPLHF	TGTGCCAGCAGCACGACAGGGTTTGATTCACCCCTCCACTTT
TRBV7-9	NA	TRBJ1-1	NA	CASSRGSVMNTEAFF	TGTGCCAGCAGCCGAGGCTCAGTGATGAACACTGAAGCTTTCTTT
TRBV19	NA	TRBJ2-5	TRBD2	CASSRTSGDQETQYF	TGTGCCAGTAGTAGGACTAGCGGGGACCAAGAGACCCAGTACTTC
TRBV6-5	NA	TRBJ1-2	NA	CASSTPQGPGYTF	TGTGCCAGCAGTACACCACAGGGACCTGGCTACACCTTC
TRBV7-2	few	TRBJ1-4	NA	CASSLVGGADEKLFF	TGTGCCAGCAGCTTAGTAGGAGGGGCCGATGAAAAACTGTTTTTT
TRBV6-4	NA	TRBJ1-2	TRBD1	CASSEGQGYGYTF	TGTGCCAGCAGTGAGGGACAGGGCTATGGCTACACCTTC
TRBV7-2	NA	TRBJ2-1	TRBD1	CASSPWTGDNNEQFF	TGTGCCAGCAGCCCTTGGACAGGGGACAACAATGAGCAGTTCTTC
TRBV4-3	NA	TRBJ1-1	TRBD1	CASSQERVTGGRTEAFF	TGCGCCAGCAGCCAAGAAAGGGTGACAGGGGGCCGGACTGAAGCTTTCTTT
TRBV6-5	NA	TRBJ2-1	TRBD2	CASSYGLAGVNEQFF	TGTGCCAGCAGTTACGGGCTAGCGGGGGTCAATGAGCAGTTCTTC
TRBV7-3	NA	TRBJ2-6	TRBD1	CASSSVGQGAFAGANVLTF	TGTGCCAGCAGCTCCGTTGGGCAGGGGGCGTTCGCTGGGGCCAACGTCCTGACTTTC
TRBV20-1	NA	TRBJ2-4	NA	CSASLTATKNIQYF	TGCAGTGCTAGTTTGACAGCCACGAAAAACATTCAGTACTTC
TRBV25-1	few	TRBJ1-4	NA	CASSDPVGAMEKLFF	TGTGCCAGCAGTGACCCGGTAGGGGCGATGGAAAAACTGTTTTTT
TRBV5-1	few	TRBJ2-3	NA	CASSFIGSSGADTQYF	TGCGCCAGCAGCTTTATCGGATCTTCCGGAGCAGATACGCAGTATTTT
TRBV15	NA	TRBJ1-6	TRBD1	CATSRGTGGSPLHF	TGTGCCACCAGCAGAGGCACAGGGGGATCACCCCTCCACTTT
TRBV2	NA	TRBJ2-3	NA	CASSKTALPDTQYF	TGTGCCAGCAGTAAGACAGCATTGCCAGATACGCAGTATTTT
TRBV19	NA	TRBJ2-4	NA	CASSIIEADIQYF	TGTGCCAGTAGTATCATTGAAGCGGACATTCAGTACTTC
TRBV6-1	NA	TRBJ1-6	NA	CASSELGLGGSPLHF	TGTGCCAGCAGTGAGTTGGGTCTGGGAGGATCACCCCTCCACTTT
TRBV2	NA	TRBJ2-2	TRBD1	CASTIRDRVSGELFF	TGTGCCAGCACGATCCGGGACAGGGTATCCGGGGAGCTGTTTTTT
TRBV7-9	NA	TRBJ1-4	TRBD1	CASSAGQGPNEKLFF	TGTGCCAGCAGCGCAGGACAGGGACCCAATGAAAAACTGTTTTTT
TRBV19	NA	TRBJ2-1	TRBD2	CASSGRLAGNNEQFF	TGTGCCAGTAGTGGAAGACTAGCGGGGAACAATGAGCAGTTCTTC
TRBV7-2	NA	TRBJ1-2	NA	CASSQQGIDGYTF	TGTGCCAGCAGCCAACAGGGTATTGATGGCTACACCTTC
TRBV7-2	NA	TRBJ2-5	NA	CASRSGSQGTQYF	TGTGCCAGCCGCTCGGGCAGTCAGGGGACCCAGTACTTC
TRBV5-4	NA	TRBJ1-6	NA	CASSLDRYNSPLHF	TGTGCCAGCAGCTTGGACAGATACAATTCACCCCTCCACTTT
TRBV4-2	once	TRBJ2-1	TRBD2	CASSQVPSGGYNEQFF	TGTGCCAGCAGCCAAGTTCCTAGCGGGGGGTACAATGAGCAGTTCTTC
TRBV6-2/TRBV6-3	NA	TRBJ2-6	TRBD1	CASSYRGGARGANVLTF	TGTGCCAGCAGTTACAGAGGGGGCGCCCGGGGGGCCAACGTCCTGACTTTC
TRBV27	NA	TRBJ2-3	NA	CASRIFPGLPDTQYF	TGTGCCAGCAGAATCTTCCCGGGACTCCCCGATACGCAGTATTTT